The present entry profiles one TCR beta chain with its context. The data were obtained in a study of blood T cell repertoires in COVID-19. This CDR3 contains 14 residues. Germline values: CDR1 SQVTM, CDR2 ANQGSEA. After removal of 8 bases from V and 7 bases from J, the junction contained 8 bases not matched to a gene. Assay used: immunoSEQ multiplex PCR; TCRdb lists only in-frame clones, some missing. In the table there are under 350,000 clones, more than 85% of which are singletons. J is TRBJ2-1 and V is TRBV29-1, with TRBD2 identical over 13 bases. Sequenced input: peripheral blood. The receptor comes from a man between 65 and 80 years old with acute or convalescent COVID-19. The CDR3 nucleotides are TGCAGCCTCCGGGAGACTAGCGGGGGGAATGAGCAGTTCTTC. This sequence encodes CSLRETSGGNEQFF.